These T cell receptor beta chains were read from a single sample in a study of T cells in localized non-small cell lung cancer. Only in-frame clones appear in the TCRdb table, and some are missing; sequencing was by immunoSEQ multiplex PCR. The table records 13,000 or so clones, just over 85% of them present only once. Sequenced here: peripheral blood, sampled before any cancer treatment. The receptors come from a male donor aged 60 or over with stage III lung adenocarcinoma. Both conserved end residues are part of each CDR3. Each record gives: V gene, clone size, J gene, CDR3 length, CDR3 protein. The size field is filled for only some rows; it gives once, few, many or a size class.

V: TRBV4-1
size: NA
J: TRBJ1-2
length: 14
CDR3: CASSRPDRGLGYTF

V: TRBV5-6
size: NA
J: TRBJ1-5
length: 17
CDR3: CASSLFGNRGSSQPQHF

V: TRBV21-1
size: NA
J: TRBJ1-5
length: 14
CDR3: CASSKDLPKGPQHF

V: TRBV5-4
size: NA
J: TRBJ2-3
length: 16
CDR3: CASSQQTSGSIDTQYF

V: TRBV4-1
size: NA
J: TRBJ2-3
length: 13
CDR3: CASRASLAGGQYF

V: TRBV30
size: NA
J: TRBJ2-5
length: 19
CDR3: CAWSVRLGVRRVVEETQYF

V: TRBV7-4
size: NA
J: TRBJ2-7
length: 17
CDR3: CASSFNVSGLCSYEQYF

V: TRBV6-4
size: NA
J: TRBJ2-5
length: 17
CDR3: CASSECSRITVDETQYF

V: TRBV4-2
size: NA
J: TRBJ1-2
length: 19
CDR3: CASSQEAGTGGYHNYGYTF

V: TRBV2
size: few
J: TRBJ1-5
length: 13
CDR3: CASSEEADQPQHF

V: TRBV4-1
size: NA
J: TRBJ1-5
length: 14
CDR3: CASSQEFGDQPQHF

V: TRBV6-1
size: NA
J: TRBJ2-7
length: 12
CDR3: CASGQGAGEQYF

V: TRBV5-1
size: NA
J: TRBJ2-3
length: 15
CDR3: CASSSSTSQADTQYF

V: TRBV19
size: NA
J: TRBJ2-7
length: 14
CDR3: CASSIRGAGGEQYF

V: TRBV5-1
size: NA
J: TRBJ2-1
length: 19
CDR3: CASSLASLAGPLSYNEQFF

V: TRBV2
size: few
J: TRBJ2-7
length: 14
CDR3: CASRTGTSDHEQYF

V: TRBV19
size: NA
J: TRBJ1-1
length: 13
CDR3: CASSVGVDTEAFF

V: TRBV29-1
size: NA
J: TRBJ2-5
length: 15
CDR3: CSAARQGVERETQYF

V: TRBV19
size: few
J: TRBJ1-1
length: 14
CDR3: CASSIRRMNTEAFF

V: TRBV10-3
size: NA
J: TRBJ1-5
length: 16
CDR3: CAISGSGAGGNQPQHF

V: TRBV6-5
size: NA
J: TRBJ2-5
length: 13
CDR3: CASGRDIKETQYF

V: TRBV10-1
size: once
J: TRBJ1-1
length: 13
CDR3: CASSAHGQGEAFF

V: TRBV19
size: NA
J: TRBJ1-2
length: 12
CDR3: CASSWDTYGYTF

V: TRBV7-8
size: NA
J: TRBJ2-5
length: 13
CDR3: CASSLALRETQYF

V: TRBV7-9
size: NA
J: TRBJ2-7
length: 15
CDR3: CASSIGLAGSYEQYF

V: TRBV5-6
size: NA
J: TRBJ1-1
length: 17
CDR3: CASRLATGRAMNTEAFF

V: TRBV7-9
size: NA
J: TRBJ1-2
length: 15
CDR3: CASSLGAGPPGGYTF

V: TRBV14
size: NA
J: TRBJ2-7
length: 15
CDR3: CASSQGIGSSYEQYF

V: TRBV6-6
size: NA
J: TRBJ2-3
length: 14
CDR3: CASSYYWRTDTQYF

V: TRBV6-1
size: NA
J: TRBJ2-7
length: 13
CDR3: CASSLTSAPGQYF

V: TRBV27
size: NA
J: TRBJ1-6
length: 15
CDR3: CASSLTGTANSPLHF

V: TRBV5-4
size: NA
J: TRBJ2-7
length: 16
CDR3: CASSFAAAIGSYEQYF

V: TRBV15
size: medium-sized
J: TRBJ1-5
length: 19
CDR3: CATSRDGAQNRVYNQPQHF

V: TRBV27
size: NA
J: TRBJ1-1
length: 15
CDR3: CASRGGRFLNTEAFF

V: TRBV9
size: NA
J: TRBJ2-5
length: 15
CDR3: CASSGLERRQETQYF

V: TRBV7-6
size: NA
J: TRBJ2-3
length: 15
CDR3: CASSLGGGVTDTQYF

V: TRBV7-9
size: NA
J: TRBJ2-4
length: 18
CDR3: CASSPGQAFSWAKNIQYF

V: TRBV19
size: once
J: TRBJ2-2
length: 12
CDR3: CASSIRGRELFF

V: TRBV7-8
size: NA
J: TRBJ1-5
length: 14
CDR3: CASSLGWDGQPQHF

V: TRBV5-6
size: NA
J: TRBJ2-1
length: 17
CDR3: CASSLLAGVGLGNEQFF

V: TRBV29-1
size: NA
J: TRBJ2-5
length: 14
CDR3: CSVEDPSGKETQYF

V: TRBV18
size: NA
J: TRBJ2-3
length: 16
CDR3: CASSPPDSRSADTQYF

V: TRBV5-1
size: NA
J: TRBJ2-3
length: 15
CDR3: CASTPIGGKADTQYF

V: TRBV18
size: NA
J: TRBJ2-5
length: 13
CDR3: CASSTGGRETQYF

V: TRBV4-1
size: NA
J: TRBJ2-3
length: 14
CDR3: CASSRAWVPDTQYF

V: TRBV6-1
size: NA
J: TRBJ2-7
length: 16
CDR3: CASSEALGQGAHEQYF

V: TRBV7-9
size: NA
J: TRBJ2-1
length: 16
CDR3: CAGQTSGYARGNEQFF

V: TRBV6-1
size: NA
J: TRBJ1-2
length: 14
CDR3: CASSITGPLYGYTF

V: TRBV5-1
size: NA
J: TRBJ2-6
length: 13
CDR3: CASSFSGANVLTF

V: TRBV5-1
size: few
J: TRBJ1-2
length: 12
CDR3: CASSLDAYGYTF

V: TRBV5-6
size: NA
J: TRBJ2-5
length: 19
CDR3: CASSSGLAGATQRGETQYF

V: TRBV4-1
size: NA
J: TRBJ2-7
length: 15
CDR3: CASSQALTGYSEQYF

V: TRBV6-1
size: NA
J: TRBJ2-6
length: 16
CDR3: CASSEANAFGANVLTF